Sequencing of this TCR beta chain was carried out in a study of T cell responses to AZD1222 COVID-19 vaccine. Background on the study: Pooling was applied to second doses at about 4 or about 12 weeks.

As regards this clone: Antigen: not known. One end of the junction fails to match germline, which may point to a read error.

Findings and limits, study-wide: Reportedly, close to half of spike-specific TCRs are directed against unmutated variant regions.

The CDR3 has 14 amino acids. Germline V gene data show CDR1 as SGHRS and CDR2 as YFSETQ. TCRdb's copy holds only in-frame clones and misses some; the assay was immunoSEQ multiplex PCR. The repertoire holds some 100,000 clones, with approximately 91% as singletons. The J gene is TRBJ1-4, the V gene TRBV5-1, with D perhaps TRBD1 (5 bases). The clonotype was recovered from an adult in good health. Sample: peripheral blood, taken on day 0 of AZD1222 vaccination. The CDR3 sequence is CASRPTDMNGKLFF. CDR3 sequence (DNA): TGCGCCAGCAGGCCGACAGATATGAATGGAAAACTGTTTTTT.